Listed below are T cell receptor beta chains from one sample, sequenced in a study of cytomegalovirus exposure and HLA in healthy donors. TCRdb's table, derived via immunoSEQ multiplex PCR, lists solely in-frame clones and lacks some. Of around 97,000 clones listed, under 85% are singletons. The sample taken for sequencing was PBMCs. These receptors were taken from a man between 50 and 59 years old in good health and CMV-seropositive. Each CDR3 is given with its conserved first and last residue. A D gene is named only where the DNA matches it firmly. Size is stated for part of the rows, as once, few or many counts, or as a class when the clone is expanded.

clone size	D gene	V gene	J gene	CDR3 DNA	CDR3 protein
-	TRBD2	TRBV6-6	TRBJ2-2	TGTGCCAGCAGTTACTCGAGGGAGGGGACCGGGGAGCTGTTTTTT	CASSYSREGTGELFF
-	-	TRBV29-1	TRBJ2-7	TGCAGCGTTGTACAGCTCGGCTACGAGCAGTACTTC	CSVVQLGYEQYF
few	TRBD1	TRBV7-8	TRBJ2-6	TGTGCCAGCAGCTTTGCGAGGGACAGGGGCGCCCTGACTTTC	CASSFARDRGALTF
-	-	TRBV30	TRBJ2-7	TGTGCCTGGAGTGTTTGGTTAGCGCCGAGCTCCTACGAGCAGTACTTC	CAWSVWLAPSSYEQYF
-	-	TRBV6-1	TRBJ1-3	TGTGCCAGCAGTGCCTCATCCGGGACAATCTCTGGAAACACCATATATTTT	CASSASSGTISGNTIYF
-	-	TRBV28	TRBJ1-4	TGTGCCAGCAGCCTCGGAGGGTTTGGCGAAAAACTGTTTTTT	CASSLGGFGEKLFF
-	-	TRBV29-1	TRBJ2-1	TGCAGCGTTTCCTCTCCGGGACACCCGGGGGAGCAGTTCTTC	CSVSSPGHPGEQFF
-	-	TRBV6-1	TRBJ2-7	TGTGCCAGCAGTGAAGATGGAAGACAGCCTTACGAGCAGTACTTC	CASSEDGRQPYEQYF
-	-	TRBV6-6	TRBJ2-7	TGTGCCAGCCGCTGGCAAAGCTACGAGCAGTACTTC	CASRWQSYEQYF
-	TRBD2	TRBV9	TRBJ2-3	TGTGCCAGCAGCTCACCCCTTAGCGGGAGTTGGGTCGCGGATACGCAGTATTTT	CASSSPLSGSWVADTQYF
-	-	TRBV30	TRBJ2-7	TGTGCCTGGAGTGTAGGAGCGGTGTCCTACGAGCAGTACTTC	CAWSVGAVSYEQYF
-	TRBD1	TRBV10-3	TRBJ1-1	TGTGCCGCCCGAGCGGGACAGGCGAACACTGAAGCTTTCTTT	CAARAGQANTEAFF
few	TRBD1	TRBV9	TRBJ1-2	TGTGCCAGCAGCGGACACCGACAGGGTGGGGGCTATGGCTACACCTTC	CASSGHRQGGGYGYTF
few	TRBD2	TRBV4-2	TRBJ2-1	TGTGCCAGCAGCCCGACCACTAGCGCGAACAATGAGCAGTTCTTC	CASSPTTSANNEQFF
-	TRBD2	TRBV6-5	TRBJ2-7	TGTGCCAGCAGTTACTCGGGACTAGCGGGATTCTACGAGCAGTACTTC	CASSYSGLAGFYEQYF
few	TRBD1	TRBV28	TRBJ2-7	TGTGCCAGCAGTTTGCCGGGACAGGGGGCCTCCTACGAGCAGTACTTC	CASSLPGQGASYEQYF
-	TRBD2	TRBV5-1	TRBJ2-1	TGCGCCAGCATTGCGGGAGCGGGTTACAATGAGCAGTTCTTC	CASIAGAGYNEQFF
few	TRBD1	TRBV7-9	TRBJ2-5	TGTGCCAGCAGTCCTACGGCCGTACAGGGGGGAGAGACCCAGTACTTC	CASSPTAVQGGETQYF
-	TRBD2	TRBV18	TRBJ2-7	TGTGCCAGCTCACCAGGACTAGCCTACGAGCAGTACTTC	CASSPGLAYEQYF
-	TRBD2	TRBV5-4	TRBJ2-2	TGTGCCAGCAGCCCCGGGACTAGCGGGTTCACCGGGGAGCTGTTTTTT	CASSPGTSGFTGELFF
-	-	TRBV27	TRBJ1-3	TGTGCCAGCAGTCCAACAGGCAGCTCTGGAAACACCATATATTTT	CASSPTGSSGNTIYF
-	-	TRBV6-1	TRBJ2-7	TGTGCCAGCACCCGGACAGCTAACTACGAGCAGTACTTC	CASTRTANYEQYF
-	TRBD2	TRBV28	TRBJ2-3	TGTGCCAGCAGTTTAGCTAGCGGGAAGGGTACCGGGACAGATACGCAGTATTTT	CASSLASGKGTGTDTQYF